The rows below give T cell receptor beta chains drawn from one sample of a study of blood T cell repertoires in COVID-19. The repertoire was sequenced with immunoSEQ multiplex PCR; TCRdb's copy has only in-frame clones and lacks some. The table shows about 170,000 clones, with around nine tenths occurring only once. The sample was peripheral blood. The origin of the receptors is a man between 65 and 85 years old with acute or convalescent COVID-19. The CDR3 runs from the conserved cysteine through the conserved F or W. The order of the fields is J gene, clone size, V gene, D gene, CDR3 protein, CDR3 DNA. The D gene is left open where the match is weak. The size entry is marked missing in some rows and otherwise reads once, few, many or a size class.

j_gene: TRBJ2-5; abundance: -; v_gene: TRBV4-1; d_gene: TRBD1; CDR3aa: CASSRPQGALGAETQYF; CDR3nt: TGCGCCAGCAGCCGGCCTCAGGGGGCGCTTGGAGCAGAGACCCAGTACTTC
j_gene: TRBJ2-7; abundance: -; v_gene: TRBV28; d_gene: -; CDR3aa: CAGSSGRSYEQYF; CDR3nt: TGTGCCGGATCGAGCGGCCGTTCCTACGAGCAGTACTTC
j_gene: TRBJ2-6; abundance: -; v_gene: TRBV5-1; d_gene: -; CDR3aa: CASSLKDSVGANVLTF; CDR3nt: TGCGCCAGCAGCTTGAAGGACTCGGTCGGGGCCAACGTCCTGACTTTC
j_gene: TRBJ2-3; abundance: -; v_gene: TRBV19; d_gene: TRBD2; CDR3aa: CASSVIGREDTQYF; CDR3nt: TGTGCCAGTAGTGTTATAGGGAGGGAAGATACGCAGTATTTT
j_gene: TRBJ2-4; abundance: -; v_gene: TRBV5-5; d_gene: TRBD2; CDR3aa: CASSLSLSIAGGKNIQYF; CDR3nt: TGTGCCAGCAGCTTGTCGCTGTCTATAGCGGGGGGAAAAAACATTCAGTACTTC
j_gene: TRBJ2-1; abundance: -; v_gene: TRBV6-5; d_gene: -; CDR3aa: CASSPGYNEQFF; CDR3nt: TGTGCCAGCAGCCCGGGGTACAATGAGCAGTTCTTC
j_gene: TRBJ1-2; abundance: few; v_gene: TRBV28; d_gene: -; CDR3aa: CASSPGQLSYGYTF; CDR3nt: TGTGCCAGCAGCCCTGGGCAGTTGAGCTATGGCTACACCTTC
j_gene: TRBJ2-1; abundance: -; v_gene: TRBV15; d_gene: -; CDR3aa: CATSLYRDYNEQFF; CDR3nt: TGTGCCACCAGCCTCTACAGGGACTACAATGAGCAGTTCTTC
j_gene: TRBJ1-3; abundance: -; v_gene: TRBV7-3; d_gene: TRBD1; CDR3aa: CASSPAGGLGNTIYF; CDR3nt: TGTGCCAGCAGCCCCGCAGGGGGCCTTGGAAACACCATATATTTT
j_gene: TRBJ2-2; abundance: -; v_gene: TRBV5-1; d_gene: -; CDR3aa: CASSLAGANTGELFF; CDR3nt: TGCGCCAGCAGCTTAGCGGGTGCGAACACCGGGGAGCTGTTTTTT
j_gene: TRBJ2-3; abundance: -; v_gene: TRBV7-3; d_gene: TRBD1; CDR3aa: CASSRDRVSDTQYF; CDR3nt: TGTGCCAGCAGCCGGGACAGGGTTTCAGATACGCAGTATTTT
j_gene: TRBJ2-7; abundance: -; v_gene: TRBV7-3; d_gene: -; CDR3aa: CARGGNSGLSYEQYF; CDR3nt: TGTGCTAGGGGGGGAAACTCAGGACTCTCCTACGAGCAGTACTTC
j_gene: TRBJ2-3; abundance: few; v_gene: TRBV7-3; d_gene: -; CDR3aa: CASSPPGAGGSDTQYF; CDR3nt: TGTGCCAGCAGCCCTCCGGGGGCAGGGGGGTCAGATACGCAGTATTTT
j_gene: TRBJ1-1; abundance: once; v_gene: TRBV5-4; d_gene: TRBD1; CDR3aa: CASSSETGTGNTEAFF; CDR3nt: TGTGCCAGCAGCTCGGAGACCGGGACAGGGAACACTGAAGCTTTCTTT
j_gene: TRBJ1-1; abundance: -; v_gene: TRBV7-9; d_gene: -; CDR3aa: CASSRPGRGNTEAFF; CDR3nt: TGTGCCAGCAGCCGTCCGGGTAGGGGAAACACTGAAGCTTTCTTT
j_gene: TRBJ1-1; abundance: -; v_gene: TRBV12-2; d_gene: -; CDR3aa: CASRFRQGMNTEAFF; CDR3nt: TGTGCAAGTCGCTTCAGACAGGGGATGAACACTGAAGCTTTCTTT
j_gene: TRBJ1-6; abundance: -; v_gene: TRBV28; d_gene: -; CDR3aa: CASSFPTPRVDSPLHF; CDR3nt: TGTGCCAGCAGTTTTCCCACTCCCAGGGTCGATTCACCCCTCCACTTT
j_gene: TRBJ2-7; abundance: -; v_gene: TRBV2; d_gene: -; CDR3aa: CASSFVGVLHF; CDR3nt: TGTGCCAGCAGTTTCGTGGGCGTCCTGCACTTC
j_gene: TRBJ2-7; abundance: few; v_gene: TRBV6-5; d_gene: -; CDR3aa: CASSRTGTLSYEQYF; CDR3nt: TGTGCCAGCAGTCGAACAGGGACCCTTTCCTACGAGCAGTACTTC
j_gene: TRBJ1-1; abundance: once; v_gene: TRBV7-8; d_gene: -; CDR3aa: CASSFGRTASF; CDR3nt: TGTGCCAGCAGCTTCGGACGGACAGCTTCGTTT
j_gene: TRBJ2-3; abundance: -; v_gene: TRBV19; d_gene: -; CDR3aa: CASSNTRLDTQYF; CDR3nt: TGTGCCAGTAGTAATACTCGTTTAGATACGCAGTATTTT
j_gene: TRBJ1-1; abundance: -; v_gene: TRBV28; d_gene: -; CDR3aa: CASSSGTGTEAFF; CDR3nt: TGTGCCAGCAGTTCCGGAACCGGGACAGAAGCTTTCTTT
j_gene: TRBJ1-4; abundance: -; v_gene: TRBV6-5; d_gene: -; CDR3aa: CASSYYPGEKLFF; CDR3nt: TGTGCCAGCAGTTACTACCCGGGAGAAAAACTGTTTTTT
j_gene: TRBJ2-7; abundance: once; v_gene: TRBV10-3; d_gene: TRBD2; CDR3aa: CAIRDSGTRSEQYF; CDR3nt: TGTGCCATCAGAGATAGCGGGACCAGGAGTGAGCAGTACTTC
j_gene: TRBJ1-2; abundance: -; v_gene: TRBV7-9; d_gene: -; CDR3aa: CASRALPGERYGYTF; CDR3nt: TGTGCCAGCAGGGCACTCCCGGGGGAGAGGTATGGCTACACCTTC
j_gene: TRBJ2-5; abundance: few; v_gene: TRBV13; d_gene: -; CDR3aa: CASSRLGTPQETQYF; CDR3nt: TGTGCCAGCAGCCGGCTAGGGACACCGCAAGAGACCCAGTACTTC
j_gene: TRBJ2-7; abundance: -; v_gene: TRBV5-1; d_gene: TRBD2; CDR3aa: CASGVRTSGIHEQYF; CDR3nt: TGCGCCAGCGGGGTCCGGACTAGCGGGATCCACGAGCAGTACTTC
j_gene: TRBJ2-3; abundance: -; v_gene: TRBV19; d_gene: TRBD2; CDR3aa: CASSMERGKSQYF; CDR3nt: TGTGCCAGTAGTATGGAGCGGGGGAAATCGCAGTATTTT
j_gene: TRBJ1-3; abundance: -; v_gene: TRBV2; d_gene: -; CDR3aa: CASREFGHAQHGNTIYF; CDR3nt: TGTGCCAGCAGAGAATTCGGACACGCGCAGCATGGAAACACCATATATTTT
j_gene: TRBJ2-3; abundance: -; v_gene: TRBV24-1; d_gene: TRBD2; CDR3aa: CATSGGGRASTDTQYF; CDR3nt: TGTGCCACCAGTGGGGGGGGTCGTGCTAGCACAGATACGCAGTATTTT
j_gene: TRBJ2-1; abundance: -; v_gene: TRBV7-7; d_gene: -; CDR3aa: CASSFGSGPYNEQFF; CDR3nt: TGTGCTAGCAGCTTTGGCAGCGGGCCCTACAATGAGCAGTTCTTC
j_gene: TRBJ2-6; abundance: -; v_gene: TRBV5-1; d_gene: -; CDR3aa: CASSLAADSGANVLTF; CDR3nt: TGCGCCAGCAGCTTGGCGGCGGACTCTGGGGCCAACGTCCTGACTTTC
j_gene: TRBJ2-2; abundance: few; v_gene: TRBV3-1/TRBV3-2; d_gene: -; CDR3aa: CASSRWTLGTGELFF; CDR3nt: TGTGCCAGCAGCCGCTGGACATTAGGCACCGGGGAGCTGTTTTTT
j_gene: TRBJ2-1; abundance: -; v_gene: TRBV7-8; d_gene: TRBD2; CDR3aa: CASSFFREGHNEQFF; CDR3nt: TGTGCCAGCAGCTTCTTTAGGGAGGGGCACAATGAGCAGTTCTTC
j_gene: TRBJ2-1; abundance: -; v_gene: TRBV28; d_gene: TRBD2; CDR3aa: CASSYDAGTSGSNEQFF; CDR3nt: TGTGCCAGCAGTTACGACGCCGGGACTAGCGGGAGTAATGAGCAGTTCTTC
j_gene: TRBJ1-4; abundance: -; v_gene: TRBV6-5; d_gene: TRBD1; CDR3aa: CASSSNRGTNEKLFF; CDR3nt: TGTGCCAGCAGTTCCAACAGGGGCACTAATGAAAAACTGTTTTTT
j_gene: TRBJ2-7; abundance: few; v_gene: TRBV6-2/TRBV6-3; d_gene: -; CDR3aa: CASSYSFQRPSYEQYF; CDR3nt: TGTGCCAGCAGTTACTCATTCCAGCGACCCTCCTACGAGCAGTACTTC
j_gene: TRBJ1-4; abundance: -; v_gene: TRBV19; d_gene: TRBD1; CDR3aa: CASSYKTGVLEKLFF; CDR3nt: TGTGCCAGTAGTTACAAGACAGGGGTTTTGGAAAAACTGTTTTTT
j_gene: TRBJ2-1; abundance: -; v_gene: TRBV20-1; d_gene: -; CDR3aa: CSASEGLVNIAREQFF; CDR3nt: TGCAGTGCTAGTGAGGGGCTCGTGAATATAGCTCGTGAGCAGTTCTTC
j_gene: TRBJ1-1; abundance: -; v_gene: TRBV11-2; d_gene: -; CDR3aa: CASSFNRAKGTEAFF; CDR3nt: TGTGCCAGCAGCTTTAACAGGGCCAAGGGCACTGAAGCTTTCTTT
j_gene: TRBJ1-5; abundance: -; v_gene: TRBV10-3; d_gene: -; CDR3aa: CAISPQQNQPQHF; CDR3nt: TGTGCCATCAGCCCACAGCAGAATCAGCCCCAGCATTTT
j_gene: TRBJ2-1; abundance: -; v_gene: TRBV4-1; d_gene: TRBD2; CDR3aa: CASDWTSGSPYNEQFF; CDR3nt: TGCGCCAGCGACTGGACTAGCGGGAGCCCCTACAATGAGCAGTTCTTC
j_gene: TRBJ1-3; abundance: -; v_gene: TRBV12-3/TRBV12-4; d_gene: -; CDR3aa: CASSSQGRNTIYF; CDR3nt: TGTGCCAGCAGCTCCCAGGGAAGAAACACCATATATTTT
j_gene: TRBJ2-1; abundance: -; v_gene: TRBV14; d_gene: TRBD2; CDR3aa: CASSHLSGGSYNEQFF; CDR3nt: TGTGCCAGCAGCCACCTTAGCGGGGGGTCTTACAATGAGCAGTTCTTC
j_gene: TRBJ1-6; abundance: -; v_gene: TRBV5-1; d_gene: TRBD1; CDR3aa: CASSPWQGDNSPLHF; CDR3nt: TGCGCCAGCAGCCCCTGGCAGGGGGATAATTCACCCCTCCACTTT
j_gene: TRBJ2-3; abundance: -; v_gene: TRBV28; d_gene: -; CDR3aa: CASSRAGISTDTQYF; CDR3nt: TGTGCCAGCAGTAGAGCAGGGATTTCTACAGATACGCAGTATTTT
j_gene: TRBJ2-5; abundance: few; v_gene: TRBV6-2/TRBV6-3; d_gene: TRBD2; CDR3aa: CASSPRLAGGPETQYF; CDR3nt: TGTGCCAGCAGTCCCCGACTAGCGGGGGGGCCGGAGACCCAGTACTTC